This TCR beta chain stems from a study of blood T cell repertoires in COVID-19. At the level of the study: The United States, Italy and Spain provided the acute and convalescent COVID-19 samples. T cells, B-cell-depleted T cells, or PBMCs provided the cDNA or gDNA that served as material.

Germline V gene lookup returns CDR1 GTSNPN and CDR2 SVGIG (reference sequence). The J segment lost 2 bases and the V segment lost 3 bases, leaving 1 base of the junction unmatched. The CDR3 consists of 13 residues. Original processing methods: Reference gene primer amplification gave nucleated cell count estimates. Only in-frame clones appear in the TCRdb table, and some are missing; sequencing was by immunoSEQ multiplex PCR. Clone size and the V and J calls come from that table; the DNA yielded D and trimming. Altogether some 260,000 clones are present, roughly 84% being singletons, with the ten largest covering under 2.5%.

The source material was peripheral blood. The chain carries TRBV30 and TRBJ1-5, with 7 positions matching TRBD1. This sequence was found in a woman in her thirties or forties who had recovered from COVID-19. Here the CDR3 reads CAWSDRGNQPQHF. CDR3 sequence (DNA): TGTGCCTGGAGCGACAGGGGCAATCAGCCCCAGCATTTT.